This T cell receptor (beta chain) was captured in a study of chemoradiotherapy in HPV16-positive cancers. Study at large: Functional T-cell assays on a couple of HPV16-positive patients' cells defined candidate HPV-specific clones and common TCR motifs.

Repertoires were sampled repeatedly during chemoradiotherapy. As regards this clone: Its antigen is not known. One end of the junction varies from germline; a read error may be responsible.

Produced via immunoSEQ multiplex PCR; TCRdb's table is partial and in-frame only. Of 12,000 or so clones detected, 63% appear once; the ten largest clones hold around 21%. General study results and limits: Candidate HPV-specific clones and E7-related TCR motifs grew in tumor during treatment. HPV-responsive T-cell expansion during chemoradiotherapy was linked to improved recurrence-free survival in HPV16-positive patients.

CDR1 and CDR2 from the germline V gene are MNHNS and SASEGT. The CDR3 loop spans 14 amino acids. This sample was taken from a patient who underwent chemoradiotherapy. This clonotype was sampled from a human donor with HPV-associated anogenital cancer. The chain is built from TRBV6-1 and TRBJ2-7; the match to TRBD1 covers 9 bases. The CDR3 DNA follows: TGTGCCAGCAGTTTCACAGGGGGCGGAACTTTCCCTTTATTC. Its protein is CASSFTGGGTFPLF.